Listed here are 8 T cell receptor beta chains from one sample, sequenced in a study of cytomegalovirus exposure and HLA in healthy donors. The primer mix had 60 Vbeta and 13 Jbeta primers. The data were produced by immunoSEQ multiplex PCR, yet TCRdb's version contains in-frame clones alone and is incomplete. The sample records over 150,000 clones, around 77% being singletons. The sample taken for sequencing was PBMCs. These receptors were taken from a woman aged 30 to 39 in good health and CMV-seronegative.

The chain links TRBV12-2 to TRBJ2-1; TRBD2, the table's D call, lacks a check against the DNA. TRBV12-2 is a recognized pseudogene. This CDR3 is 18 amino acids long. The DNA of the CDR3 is TGTGCAAGTCGCCCTGACCTATTACTAGCGGGAGTCGACAATGAGCAGTTCTTC. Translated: CASRPDLLLAGVDNEQFF.

The CDR3 sequence is CASSLFGQANTGELFF. In DNA, the CDR3 is TGTGCCAGCAGTCTATTCGGACAGGCAAACACCGGGGAGCTGTTTTTT. The chain is built from TRBV6-6 and TRBJ2-2; TRBD1 agrees at 7 bases. This CDR3 comprises 16 residues. Germline V gene lookup returns CDR1 MNHNY and CDR2 SVGAGI (reference sequence). With 5 bases clipped from V and 2 bases from J, the junction kept 8 bases outside the gene matches.

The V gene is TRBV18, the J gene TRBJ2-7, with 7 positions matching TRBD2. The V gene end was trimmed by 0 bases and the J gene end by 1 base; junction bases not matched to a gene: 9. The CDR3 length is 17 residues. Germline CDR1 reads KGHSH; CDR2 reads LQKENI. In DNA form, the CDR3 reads TGTGCCAGCTCACCACCTTGGGTAGCGGGCGCGTCCTACGAGCAGTACTTC. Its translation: CASSPPWVAGASYEQYF.

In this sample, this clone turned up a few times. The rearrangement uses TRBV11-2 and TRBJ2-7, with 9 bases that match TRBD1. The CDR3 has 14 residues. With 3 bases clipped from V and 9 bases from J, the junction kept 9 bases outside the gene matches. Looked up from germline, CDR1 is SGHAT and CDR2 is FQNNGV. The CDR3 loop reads CASSFWTGALGQYF. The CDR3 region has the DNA TGTGCCAGCAGCTTCTGGACAGGGGCCCTCGGGCAGTACTTC.

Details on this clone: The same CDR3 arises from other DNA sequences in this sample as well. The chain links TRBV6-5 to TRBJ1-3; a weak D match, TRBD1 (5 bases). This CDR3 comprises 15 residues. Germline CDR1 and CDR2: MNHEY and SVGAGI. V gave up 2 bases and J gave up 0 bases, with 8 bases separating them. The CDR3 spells CASSYDSSSGNTIYF. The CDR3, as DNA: TGTGCCAGCAGTTACGACAGCAGCTCTGGAAACACCATATATTTT.

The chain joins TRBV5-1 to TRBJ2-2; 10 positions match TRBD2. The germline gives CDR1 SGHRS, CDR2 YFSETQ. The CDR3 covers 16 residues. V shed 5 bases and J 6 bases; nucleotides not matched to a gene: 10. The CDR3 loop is CASSPSSGGAPGELFF. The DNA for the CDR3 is TGCGCCAGCAGTCCCTCCAGCGGGGGGGCCCCCGGGGAGCTGTTTTTT.

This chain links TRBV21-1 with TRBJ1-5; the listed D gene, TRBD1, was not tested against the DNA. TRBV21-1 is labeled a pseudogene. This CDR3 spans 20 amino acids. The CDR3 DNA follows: TGTGCCAGCAGGAACGGGACAGAGAATATCTTCCCTTTTAGCAATCAGCCCCAGCATTTT. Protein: CASRNGTENIFPFSNQPQHF.

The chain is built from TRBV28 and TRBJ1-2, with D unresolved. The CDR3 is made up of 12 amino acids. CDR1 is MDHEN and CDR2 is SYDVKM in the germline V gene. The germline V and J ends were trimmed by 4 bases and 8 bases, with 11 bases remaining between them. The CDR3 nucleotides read TGTGCCAGCAGTTCACCGACATTCGGCTACACCTTC. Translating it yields CASSSPTFGYTF.